The source of this T cell receptor beta chain is a study of T cell responses to AZD1222 COVID-19 vaccine. Assay: immunoSEQ multiplex PCR; the TCRdb copy retains only in-frame clones and omits some. Altogether around 140,000 clones are present, roughly 90% being singletons, with the ten largest covering 1.6%. This sample comprised peripheral blood, obtained on day 0 of AZD1222 vaccination. This receptor was identified in an adult in good health.

The CDR3 region is CASSLSTDTQYF. CDR3 nucleotides: TGTGCCAGCAGCTTGAGCACAGATACGCAGTATTTT. The chain has TRBV7-3 and TRBJ2-3, with D unresolved. Trimming cost V 3 bases and J 0 bases, with 1 base left between them. CDR3 length equals 12 residues. Germline V gene data show CDR1 as SGHTA and CDR2 as FQGTGA.